In its sample, the clone carrying this T cell receptor beta chain was seen many times. This sample is drawn from a study of T-cell memory formation after mild COVID-19. Using constant-segment primers, 5'RACE produced TCR alpha and TCR beta cDNA libraries carrying sample barcodes and UMIs. TCRdb re-derived calls from the 5' RACE reads in MiXCR, one entry per CDR3 protein. The table has roughly 450,000 distinct CDR3 sequences, around a sixth seen once; the top ten hold approximately 13%. Germline V CDR1 and CDR2: SGHDT, YYEEEE. With V trimmed by 5 bases and J by 8 bases, 7 bases remained unmatched. The CDR3 is made up of 14 amino acids.

Sequenced sample: PBMCs or a T cell subset sorted from them (not recorded which). This TCR was recovered from an adult woman who had mild COVID-19 (a few samples of this study predate the infection). Cell type and time point are not known. The rearrangement links TRBV5-6 to TRBJ1-4; 9 bases fit TRBD1. This chain's CDR3 is CASSLTGGEEKLFF. The CDR3, as DNA: TGTGCCAGCAGTTTAACAGGGGGCGAGGAAAAACTGTTTTTT.